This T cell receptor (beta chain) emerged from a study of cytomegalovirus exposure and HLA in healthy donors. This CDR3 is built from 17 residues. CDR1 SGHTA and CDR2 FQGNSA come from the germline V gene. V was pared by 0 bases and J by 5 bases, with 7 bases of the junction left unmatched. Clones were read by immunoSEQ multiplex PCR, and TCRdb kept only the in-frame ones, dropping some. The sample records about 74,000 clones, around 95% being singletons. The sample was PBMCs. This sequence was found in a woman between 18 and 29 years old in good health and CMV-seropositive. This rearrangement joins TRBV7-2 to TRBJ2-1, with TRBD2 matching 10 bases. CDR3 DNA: TGTGCCAGCAGCTTAGCCCAGCGGGAGGGCATTGACAATGAGCAGTTCTTC. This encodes CASSLAQREGIDNEQFF.